This TCR beta chain stems from a study of Tregs in tolerant kidney transplant recipients. Whole-study results and caveats: Antigen-driven expansion was suggested because donor-specific Tregs expanded more than all Tregs in tolerant patients. Findings come from small patient numbers and require larger validation.

Turning to this clone: No antigen is known for it. The read terminates 3 residues ahead of where the CDR3 ends, so the germline J gene completes it.

J lost 5 bases, V lost 6 bases, and 7 bases had no gene match. The CDR3 consists of 15 residues. Germline V lookup: CDR1 DFQATT, CDR2 SNEGSKA (reference sequence). Mixed chimerism was transient after nonmyeloablative marrow transplants from related graft donors. The repertoire was sequenced with immunoSEQ multiplex PCR; TCRdb's copy has only in-frame clones and lacks some. This table holds 15,000 or so clones. The source material was CD8+ T cells from blood (PBMCs), sampled 6 months after the transplant. This sequence was found in a human patient who received a combined kidney and bone marrow transplant. Some T cells could come from the graft donor. The chain has TRBV20-1 and TRBJ2-2; 12 positions agree with TRBD2. CDR3 in amino acids: CSASLAGGLTGELFF. The DNA read from the CDR3 is TGCAGTGCGTCTCTAGCGGGGGGGCTTACCGGGGAG.